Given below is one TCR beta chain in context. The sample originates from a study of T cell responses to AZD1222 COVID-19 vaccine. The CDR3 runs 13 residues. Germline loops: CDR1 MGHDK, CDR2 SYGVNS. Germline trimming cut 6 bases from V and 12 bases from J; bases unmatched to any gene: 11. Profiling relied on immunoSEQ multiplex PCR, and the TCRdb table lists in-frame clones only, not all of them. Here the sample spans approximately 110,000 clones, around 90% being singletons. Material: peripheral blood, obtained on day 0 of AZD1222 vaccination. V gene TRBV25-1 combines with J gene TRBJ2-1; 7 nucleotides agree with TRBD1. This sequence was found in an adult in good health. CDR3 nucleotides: TGTGCCAGCAGACCGGGACAGATCCATGGGCAGTTCTTC. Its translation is CASRPGQIHGQFF.